The clone carrying this T cell receptor (beta chain) was seen repeatedly, ten times or more. These data originate in a study of blood T cells in healthy people across ages. The use of a sample-barcoded 5' primer and a J-beta primer mix characterized a second PCR of about 7 to 12 cycles. Samples each returned at least 3 million CDR3-containing paired-end reads. From the 5' RACE reads, TCRdb called clonotypes with MiXCR, one entry per CDR3 protein. The data hold some 790,000 distinct CDR3 sequences, with more than 25% observed a single time. Total RNA, at least 5 micrograms per sample, was extracted from PBMCs. V was clipped by 5 bases and J by 3 bases, with 8 bases between them. CDR3 size: 12 residues. Germline-derived CDR1 and CDR2 are SGHTA and FQGNSA.

The sequenced sample consisted of blood. The chain links TRBV7-2 to TRBJ2-7; D gene ambiguous. The sequence came from a woman of 80 years or more in good health. The chain's CDR3 is CASSPMGYEQYF. CDR3 sequence (DNA): TGTGCCAGCAGCCCGATGGGCTACGAGCAGTACTTC.